One sample yielded the 30 T cell receptor beta chains listed below, sequenced in a study of shared clonotypes between healthy human individuals. Profiling relied on immunoSEQ multiplex PCR, and the TCRdb table lists in-frame clones only, not all of them. Of approximately 2.5 million clones in the sample, around 90% are singletons; the top ten hold around 0.14%. The sample consisted of naive CD4+ T cells sorted from blood. Subset noted: CD45RA+ positively selected. The receptor source for this set is a man younger than 35 in good health.

A note on this clone: The sample contains more than one DNA sequence encoding this CDR3. The chain recombines TRBV27 with TRBJ2-5, with a tentative D call TRBD2 (5 bases). This CDR3 is 13 amino acids long. V lost 4 bases, J lost 1 base, and 7 bases lay in between. Per the germline V gene, CDR1 is MNHEY and CDR2 is SMNVEV (reference sequence). CDR3: CASSWTGQETQYF. The CDR3 DNA reads as TGTGCCAGCAGTTGGACTGGCCAAGAGACCCAGTACTTC.

The chain uses TRBV7-9 and TRBJ2-7; 12 bases agree with TRBD1. Trimming at V came to 1 base and at J to 5 bases, leaving 9 bases not matched to a gene. Germline CDR1 reads SEHNR; CDR2 reads FQNEAQ (reference sequence). The length of the CDR3 is 17 residues. The CDR3 sequence is CASSLGVFGTGGNEQYF. CDR3 coding DNA: TGTGCCAGCAGCTTAGGTGTCTTCGGGACAGGGGGCAACGAGCAGTACTTC. The full variable domain, rest sourced from reference TRBV7-9 and TRBJ2-7, is DTGVSQNPRHKITKRGQNVTFRCDPISEHNRLYWYRQTLGQGPEFLTYFQNEAQLEKSRLLSDRFSAERPKGSFSTLEIQRTEQGDSAMYLCASSLGVFGTGGNEQYFGPGTRLTVT.

V usage is TRBV30 and J usage is TRBJ1-2; unclear D gene. The CDR3 has 13 residues. Trimming pared 1 base from V and 1 base from J, leaving 7 bases between. CDR1 and CDR2 (germline): GTSNPN, SVGIG (reference sequence). The CDR3: CAWSAGDNYGYTF. The CDR3 DNA reads as TGTGCCTGGAGTGCCGGGGATAACTATGGCTACACCTTC. Supplemented by reference TRBV30 and TRBJ1-2, the full variable domain reads SQTIHQWPATLVQPVGSPLSLECTVEGTSNPNLYWYRQAAGRGLQLLFYSVGIGQISSEVPQNLSASRPQDRQFILSSKKLLLSDSGFYLCAWSAGDNYGYTFGSGTRLTVV.

The genes are TRBV5-1 and TRBJ2-2; 7 bases line up with TRBD1. Trimming cost V 1 base and J 4 bases; bases outside gene matches: 4. CDR1 SGHRS and CDR2 YFSETQ come from the germline V gene. The CDR3 totals 15 residues. The chain's CDR3 is CASSLLGTVTGELFF. CDR3 coding DNA: TGCGCCAGCAGCTTGCTGGGGACAGTCACCGGGGAGCTGTTTTTT. Full variable domain (remainder filled in from reference TRBV5-1 and TRBJ2-2): KAGVTQTPRYLIKTRGQQVTLSCSPISGHRSVSWYQQTPGQGLQFLFEYFSETQRNKGNFPGRFSGRQFSNSRSEMNVSTLELGDSALYLCASSLLGTVTGELFFGEGSRLTVL.

This rearrangement joins TRBV6-5 to TRBJ2-7, with TRBD2 identical over 7 bases. Germline lookup yields CDR1 MNHEY and CDR2 SVGAGI. V lost 10 bases, J lost 9 bases, and 15 bases stayed unmatched. This CDR3 has 13 residues. DNA for the CDR3: TGTGCCACCCGGGGACTACCACCCTTTGGGCAGTACTTC. This codes for CATRGLPPFGQYF.

The chain carries TRBV5-4 and TRBJ1-2; TRBD1 is a possible D gene (5 bases). The germline CDR1 and CDR2 sequences are SGHNT and YYREEE (reference sequence). The CDR3 covers 13 residues. Trimming removed 0 bases from V and 8 bases from J, with 11 bases in between. CDR3: CASSLDIGDGYTF. CDR3 DNA sequence: TGTGCCAGCAGCTTGGATATCGGGGACGGCTACACCTTC. Based on the CDR3 plus reference TRBV5-4 and TRBJ1-2, the full variable domain is ETGVTQSPTHLIKTRGQQVTLRCSSQSGHNTVSWYQQALGQGPQFIFQYYREEENGRGNFPPRFSGLQFPNYSSELNVNALELDDSALYLCASSLDIGDGYTFGSGTRLTVV.

This clone was seen a single time. The V and J genes are TRBV5-4 and TRBJ2-1; maybe TRBD1 (6 bases). Per the germline V gene, CDR1 is SGHNT and CDR2 is YYREEE (reference sequence). The CDR3 runs to 14 residues. Trimming shortened V by 4 bases and J by 2 bases, and 10 bases separated the two germline ends. CDR3 sequence: CASSARGPYNEQFF. The CDR3 DNA sequence: TGTGCCAGCAGCGCCAGGGGCCCCTACAATGAGCAGTTCTTC.

This rearrangement joins TRBV21-1 to TRBJ2-7; TRBD1, the table's D call, was not compared with the DNA. TRBV21-1 constitutes a pseudogene. There are 16 residues in the CDR3. The CDR3 protein is CASSKDGPRGHYEQYF. For the CDR3, the DNA is TGTGCCAGCAGCAAAGATGGCCCTAGGGGGCACTACGAGCAGTACTTC.

The chain joins TRBV5-1 to TRBJ2-5, with D possibly matching TRBD1 (6 bases). The end of the DNA fits TRBJ2-7 better, so the J call may be wrong. This CDR3 region has 14 residues. Germline CDR1 SGHRS, CDR2 YFSETQ. The CDR3 bases are TGCGCCAGCAGCTTGGAACAGGGCCCCTACGAGCAGTACTTC. It is translated as CASSLEQGPYEQYF.

As for this clone: The sample carries other DNA sequences with the same CDR3. This chain uses TRBV5-6 with TRBJ1-2; TRBD1 agrees at 8 bases. Germline CDR1 is SGHDT and CDR2 is YYEEEE. The CDR3 has 14 residues. V lost 3 bases and J lost 3; bases outside the gene matches: 4. CDR3 coding DNA: TGTGCCAGCAGCTCTCTGGACAGGGACTATGGCTACACCTTC. Protein: CASSSLDRDYGYTF.

The CDR3 spells CASSLKGNEQFF. The CDR3 DNA reads as TGTGCCAGCAGTCTCAAAGGGAATGAGCAGTTCTTC. The chain links TRBV6-5 to TRBJ2-1; no clear D. The germline V gene encodes CDR1 MNHEY and CDR2 SVGAGI. The CDR3 consists of 12 residues. Trimming took 5 bases from V and 7 from J, leaving 9 bases between them.

The table lists this clone with a count of one. The gene calls are TRBV30 and TRBJ2-7; TRBD1 agrees at 9 bases. The germline V gene encodes CDR1 GTSNPN and CDR2 SVGIG (reference sequence). The CDR3 has 15 amino acids. V lost 0 bases and J lost 4; bases outside the gene matches: 7. This CDR3 reads CAWSVPGTGPYEQYF. The CDR3 DNA reads TGTGCCTGGAGTGTACCCGGGACAGGGCCTTACGAGCAGTACTTC.

This rearrangement joins TRBV11-1 to TRBJ1-1; D is undetermined. Germline V gene data show CDR1 as SGHAT and CDR2 as FQDESV (reference sequence). The V gene lost 1 base and the J gene lost 0 bases, with 9 bases spanning the gap. This CDR3 has 15 residues. CDR3 region: CASSLDTLLNTEAFF. DNA for the CDR3: TGTGCCAGCAGCTTAGATACACTCTTGAACACTGAAGCTTTCTTT.

The V gene is TRBV19, the J gene TRBJ2-3, with TRBD2 matching over 12 bases. This CDR3 contains 16 residues. From germline, CDR1 is LNHDA and CDR2 SQIVND (reference sequence). V gave up 2 bases and J gave up 3 bases; unmatched junction bases: 3. The CDR3 is CASSITSGGFTDTQYF. CDR3 DNA sequence: TGTGCCAGTAGTATAACTAGCGGGGGGTTTACAGATACGCAGTATTTT.

This chain joins TRBV7-6 and TRBJ1-6; TRBD1 is a possible D gene (5 bases). Germline CDR1 SGHVS, CDR2 FNYEAQ. The V end lost 5 bases, the J end lost 6 bases, and 14 bases lay between the germline ends. The CDR3 has 15 amino acids. The CDR3: CASSPSPGINSPLHF. The CDR3 DNA reads TGTGCCAGCAGCCCGTCACCAGGGATTAATTCACCCCTCCACTTT.

This chain connects TRBV6-6 to TRBJ2-1; 8 bases line up with TRBD2. In germline, CDR1 is MNHNY, CDR2 SVGAGI (reference sequence). V shed 6 bases, J shed 0 bases, and the junction held 7 bases outside the gene matches. The CDR3 totals 16 residues. The CDR3 loop reads CASSRLSGASYNEQFF. The CDR3 coding sequence is TGTGCCAGCAGCCGTCTTAGCGGGGCCTCCTACAATGAGCAGTTCTTC.

CDR3 sequence: CASSFQRGQGTGELFF. The CDR3 DNA reads as TGTGCCAGCAGTTTCCAGCGGGGCCAAGGGACCGGGGAGCTGTTTTTT. The J gene is TRBJ2-2, the V gene TRBV27; TRBD2 matches 7 bases. With 3 bases clipped from V and 5 bases from J, the junction kept 9 bases outside the gene matches. Per germline, CDR1 MNHEY and CDR2 SMNVEV (reference sequence). The CDR3 covers 16 residues.

The chain employs TRBV5-1 and TRBJ1-1, with 9 bases that match TRBD1. Germline values: CDR1 SGHRS, CDR2 YFSETQ. The V segment lost 3 bases and the J segment 1 base; nucleotides outside the gene matches: 4. The CDR3 totals 15 residues. The CDR3 here is CASSSGTGRNTEAFF. Here the CDR3 DNA reads TGCGCCAGCAGCTCCGGGACAGGGAGGAACACTGAAGCTTTCTTT.

The chain combines TRBV5-1 with TRBJ1-2; 7 bases match TRBD1. V lost 0 bases and J lost 5; bases outside the gene matches: 7. Germline V CDR1 and CDR2: SGHRS, YFSETQ. The CDR3 extends over 15 amino acids. The CDR3 region is CASSLEGAGGYGYTF. The CDR3 DNA follows: TGCGCCAGCAGCTTGGAAGGGGCAGGGGGTTATGGCTACACCTTC.

The chain recombines TRBV5-6 with TRBJ2-1, with 11 bases identical to TRBD2. The CDR3 contains 16 residues. With 3 bases clipped from V and 4 bases from J, the junction kept 6 bases outside the gene matches. The V gene's germline CDR1 is SGHDT and CDR2 YYEEEE. This CDR3 reads CASSSTGTSGYNEQFF. The CDR3 nucleotides are TGTGCCAGCAGCTCGACGGGGACTAGCGGATACAATGAGCAGTTCTTC.

The chain is built from TRBV19 and TRBJ2-1, with D maybe TRBD1 (5 bases). V dropped 5 bases and J dropped 7 bases, with 9 bases sitting between them. Germline loops: CDR1 LNHDA, CDR2 SQIVND (reference sequence). CDR3 length equals 12 residues. The CDR3, as DNA: TGTGCCAGTAGTCCAGACAGAAATGAGCAGTTCTTC. Translated: CASSPDRNEQFF.

The V call is TRBV2, the J call TRBJ2-3; 7 bases are a match to TRBD1. V trimming: 3 bases; J trimming: 0 bases; junction bases outside the gene matches: 15. Germline CDR1 is SNHLY and CDR2 is FYNNEI. The CDR3 spans 19 residues. DNA of the CDR3: TGTGCCAGCAGTGAGACGGGACAGTTTTGGAAAACTAGCACAGATACGCAGTATTTT. Protein: CASSETGQFWKTSTDTQYF.

The chain recombines TRBV6-6 with TRBJ2-7, with D possibly being TRBD1 (5 bases). Germline CDR1 is MNHNY and CDR2 is SVGAGI (reference sequence). With 3 bases removed from V and 4 bases from J, the gap between germline ends came to 10 bases. The CDR3 is 13 residues long. This CDR3 reads CASSYQAGYEQYF. Written as DNA, the CDR3 is TGTGCCAGCAGTTATCAGGCAGGGTACGAGCAGTACTTC.

The rearrangement joins TRBV5-4 to TRBJ2-3; 8 nucleotides align to TRBD2. Per the germline V gene, CDR1 is SGHNT and CDR2 is YYREEE (reference sequence). V trimming: 10 bases; J trimming: 3 bases; junction bases outside the gene matches: 10. The CDR3 covers 14 residues. CDR3 loop: CAVAGTSYTDTQYF. The DNA of the CDR3 is TGTGCCGTAGCCGGGACTAGTTATACAGATACGCAGTATTTT.

The chain's CDR3 is CAWGESYNSPLHF. The DNA of the CDR3 is TGTGCCTGGGGGGAATCCTATAATTCACCCCTCCACTTT. The chain links TRBV30 to TRBJ1-6; D is ambiguous. The CDR3 length is 13 residues. Trimming pared 5 bases from V and 1 base from J, leaving 6 bases between. In germline, CDR1 is GTSNPN, CDR2 SVGIG (reference sequence).

This clone was found once. The gene calls are TRBV7-2 and TRBJ2-5; D perhaps matches TRBD1 (5 bases). The CDR3 loop spans 15 amino acids. Trimming shortened V by 2 bases and J by 3 bases, and 13 bases separated the two germline ends. CDR1 is SGHTA and CDR2 is FQGNSA in the germline V gene. The CDR3 DNA is TGTGCCAGCAGCTTAAATTCAGTGACAGAAGAGACCCAGTACTTC. Encoded protein: CASSLNSVTEETQYF.

This rearrangement joins TRBV6-1 to TRBJ1-3, with D possibly TRBD1 on 6 matching bases. Germline CDR1 and CDR2: MNHNS and SASEGT. V was clipped by 7 bases and J by 4 bases, with 17 bases between them. The CDR3 length is 15 residues. CDR3 sequence reads: CASTEGGLGGNTIYF. The CDR3 nucleotides are TGTGCCAGCACGGAGGGGGGCCTGGGAGGAAACACCATATATTTT.

The chain has TRBV10-3 and TRBJ2-5, with TRBD1 identical over 10 bases. From germline, CDR1 is ENHRY and CDR2 SYGVKD. The CDR3 totals 16 residues. The ends lost 0 bases at V and 5 bases at J; junction bases unmatched: 6. CDR3: CAISESATGGGETQYF. In DNA, the CDR3 is TGTGCCATCAGTGAGTCAGCGACAGGGGGCGGGGAGACCCAGTACTTC.

The V and J genes are TRBV27 and TRBJ2-1, with unresolved D. Deletions cut 5 bases from V and 5 bases from J, with 4 bases between. The germline V gene encodes CDR1 MNHEY and CDR2 SMNVEV (reference sequence). The CDR3 runs to 11 residues. The CDR3 loop is CASSKNNEQFF. The CDR3 bases are TGTGCCAGCAGTAAAAACAATGAGCAGTTCTTC.

V usage is TRBV6-5 and J usage is TRBJ1-6; TRBD1 is a possible D gene (5 bases). The CDR3 consists of 14 residues. V shed 4 bases and J shed 7 bases, with 11 bases lying between them. The germline CDR1 and CDR2 sequences are MNHEY and SVGAGI. The CDR3 DNA sequence: TGTGCCAGCAGTTGGGACCCAACGAATTCACCCCTCCACTTT. Encoded protein: CASSWDPTNSPLHF.